The 17 T cell receptor beta chains presented below share a single source sample, sequenced in a study of T cells in Graves' hyperthyroidism and ophthalmopathy. Researchers amplified the TCR beta CDR3 regions from RNA transcripts. The HTBI set primed first-round TCR CDR3 RT-PCR. TCRdb processed the multiplex PCR reads anew with MiXCR; each CDR3 protein has one entry. The sample has 480,000 or so distinct CDR3 sequences, 46% seen once. The sequenced sample consisted of peripheral blood or thyroid tissue (not recorded which). The receptor source for this set is an adult woman with Graves' disease, either hyperthyroidism or ophthalmopathy (not recorded which).

The chain uses TRBV25-1 and TRBJ1-5, with D possibly being TRBD1 (6 bases). In germline, CDR1 is MGHDK, CDR2 SYGVNS. This CDR3 contains 16 residues. Here the CDR3 reads CAKGRGRGAGNQPQHF. The CDR3 region has the DNA TGTGCAAAGGGTCGGGGGCGGGGCGCGGGCAATCAGCCCCAGCATTTT.

Only one count was recorded for this clonotype. At one end, the junction sequence differs from germline, possibly due to a read error. The chain joins TRBV10-3 to TRBJ1-1, with D hard to call. From germline, CDR1 is ENHRY and CDR2 SYGVKD. This CDR3 spans 15 amino acids. CDR3 sequence reads: CASSSTPPKTARAFF. The DNA of the CDR3 is TGTGCCAGCAGTTCAACCCCACCGAAAACCGCTCGAGCTTTCTTT.

This clonotype has ten or more counts. This chain links TRBV5-1 with TRBJ2-2; 8 bases fit TRBD1. The CDR3 sequence is 15 residues long. V lost 5 bases to trimming and J lost 6 bases; unmatched junction nucleotides: 9. CDR1 SGHRS and CDR2 YFSETQ come from the germline V gene. The CDR3 protein is CASSRVTGVPGELFF. DNA of the CDR3: TGCGCCAGCAGTCGAGTGACAGGGGTCCCCGGGGAGCTGTTTTTT. Full variable domain (outside the CDR3, taken from reference TRBV5-1 and TRBJ2-2): KAGVTQTPRYLIKTRGQQVTLSCSPISGHRSVSWYQQTPGQGLQFLFEYFSETQRNKGNFPGRFSGRQFSNSRSEMNVSTLELGDSALYLCASSRVTGVPGELFFGEGSRLTVL.

As for this clonotype: Since a much larger clone is just one base distant, this may be a read error. The chain links TRBV3-1 to TRBJ1-1, with D unresolved. The CDR3 runs 14 residues. Germline CDR1 reads LGHDT; CDR2 reads YNNKEL (reference sequence). The CDR3 DNA sequence: TGTGCCAGCAGCCATTCCGGAATGAACACTGAAGCTTCCTTT. It specifies CASSHSGMNTEASF.

This clonotype was recorded at least ten times. The rearrangement joins TRBV5-1 to TRBJ2-7, with 15 bases fitting TRBD2. J gave up 2 bases and V 7 bases, and 4 bases lay outside the gene matches. The CDR3 runs to 15 residues. Germline loops: CDR1 SGHRS, CDR2 YFSETQ. CDR3 sequence: CASRGTSGRPYEQYF. As DNA, the CDR3 is TGCGCCAGCCGAGGGACTAGCGGGAGGCCCTACGAGCAGTACTTC.

This clonotype showed up many times. This sequence joins TRBV20-1 and TRBJ2-7; a possible D gene is TRBD2 (6 bases). The CDR3 runs to 12 residues. Germline V gene data show CDR1 as DFQATT and CDR2 as SNEGSKA (reference sequence). Trimming pared 4 bases from V and 2 bases from J, leaving 9 bases between. The CDR3 nucleotides read TGCAGTGCTAATAGCGGACCCTACGAGCAGTACTTC. Its translation is CSANSGPYEQYF.

This clonotype came up many times. The chain joins TRBV29-1 to TRBJ1-1; D not resolved. V lost 6 bases, J lost 0 bases, and 11 bases lay in between. The CDR3 sequence is 13 residues long. Germline assignment: CDR1 SQVTM and CDR2 ANQGSEA. The CDR3 loop reads CSVLGQLNTEAFF. CDR3 DNA sequence: TGCAGCGTGTTAGGGCAGCTGAACACTGAAGCTTTCTTT.

V and J are TRBV19 and TRBJ1-2; D possibly corresponds to TRBD1 (6 bases). This CDR3 comprises 12 residues. The germline gives CDR1 LNHDA, CDR2 SQIVND (reference sequence). V was pared by 5 bases and J by 8 bases, with 12 bases between. The CDR3 loop is CASSVQGLGYTF. DNA for the CDR3: TGTGCCAGTAGTGTACAGGGTTTGGGCTACACCTTC. Full variable domain (missing parts from reference TRBV19 and TRBJ1-2): DGGITQSPKYLFRKEGQNVTLSCEQNLNHDAMYWYRQDPGQGLRLIYYSQIVNDFQKGDIAEGYSVSREKKESFPLTVTSAQKNPTAFYLCASSVQGLGYTFGSGTRLTVV.

The rearrangement joins TRBV7-8 to TRBJ2-7, with TRBD2 matching 8 bases. Germline CDR1 SGHVS, CDR2 FQNEAQ. The CDR3 loop spans 19 amino acids. Germline trimming cut 5 bases from V and 0 bases from J; bases unmatched to any gene: 18. The CDR3 protein is CASSPGGTRFNTISYEQYF. CDR3 in DNA: TGTGCCAGCAGCCCGGGGGGGACGCGATTTAACACAATCTCCTACGAGCAGTACTTC.

V and J are TRBV29-1 and TRBJ1-1; tentatively, D is TRBD1 (5 bases). The ends were cut back, 7 bases at V and 6 bases at J, with 12 bases in the middle. The V gene's germline CDR1 is SQVTM and CDR2 ANQGSEA. The CDR3 sequence is 11 residues long. CDR3 residues: CSAMRGAEAFF. DNA for the CDR3: TGCAGCGCCATGAGGGGAGCTGAAGCTTTCTTT.

The rearrangement links TRBV2 to TRBJ2-4, with D possibly TRBD1 on 6 matching bases. V was trimmed by 5 bases and J by 12 bases, leaving 20 bases between them. The length of the CDR3 is 14 residues. Germline CDR1 SNHLY, CDR2 FYNNEI. CDR3 sequence: CASSRQGPFNPQYF. DNA of the CDR3: TGTGCCAGCAGTAGGCAGGGGCCTTTCAATCCTCAGTACTTC.

V and J are TRBV10-3 and TRBJ2-5, with 7 nucleotides matching TRBD1. Germline lookup yields CDR1 ENHRY and CDR2 SYGVKD. CDR3 length: 13 amino acids. The J segment lost 5 bases and the V segment lost 10 bases, leaving 10 bases of the junction unmatched. The CDR3 is CATRQGSGETQYF. The CDR3 DNA is TGTGCCACTCGACAGGGCTCGGGGGAGACCCAGTACTTC.

This clonotype was counted a few times. J is TRBJ1-5 and V is TRBV15; weak D call: TRBD1 (5 bases). Trimming removed 2 bases from V and 0 bases from J, with 8 bases in between. From germline, CDR1 is LNHNV and CDR2 YYDKDF (reference sequence). CDR3 length: 15 residues. DNA for the CDR3: TGTGCCACCAGCAGACCTGACAGTAGCAATCAGCCCCAGCATTTT. It encodes CATSRPDSSNQPQHF.

J is TRBJ2-7 and V is TRBV11-2, with TRBD1 as a possible D gene (6 bases). This CDR3 has 14 residues. Trimming left V 6 bases short and J 5 bases short, with 17 bases between. Germline V gene lookup returns CDR1 SGHAT and CDR2 FQNNGV. The CDR3 loop is CASSPFSRGHEQYF. The CDR3 DNA reads as TGTGCCAGCAGTCCGTTTAGCAGGGGCCACGAGCAGTACTTC.

In this sample, this clonotype turned up once. Lacking the conserved final phenylalanine or tryptophan, this CDR3 likely reflects a read error. The chain joins TRBV13 to TRBJ1-1; D is undetermined. V gave up 5 bases and J gave up 6 bases, with 4 bases separating them. The germline V gene encodes CDR1 PRHDT and CDR2 FYEKMQ (reference sequence). The CDR3 runs 10 residues. CDR3 DNA sequence: TGTGCCAGCAGCCTTTCTGAAGCTTTCTGT. Its translation is CASSLSEAFC.

The V and J genes are TRBV20-1 and TRBJ1-2, with a tentative D call TRBD1 (5 bases). Germline V gene lookup returns CDR1 DFQATT and CDR2 SNEGSKA (reference sequence). The CDR3 extends over 14 amino acids. V was trimmed by 2 bases and J by 6 bases, leaving 16 bases between them. DNA of the CDR3: TGCAGTGCTAGACAAACTAGCGGGGACGATGGCTACACCTTC. It specifies CSARQTSGDDGYTF.

In this sample, this clonotype turned up many times. The chain has TRBV5-1 and TRBJ1-1; 8 nucleotides agree with TRBD1. The CDR3 loop spans 15 amino acids. Per the germline V gene, CDR1 is SGHRS and CDR2 is YFSETQ. V lost 0 bases and J lost 8; bases outside the gene matches: 9. As DNA, the CDR3 is TGCGCCAGCAGCTTGGCCCCTCTAGGACAGGGAGAAGCTTTCTTT. Its protein product is CASSLAPLGQGEAFF.